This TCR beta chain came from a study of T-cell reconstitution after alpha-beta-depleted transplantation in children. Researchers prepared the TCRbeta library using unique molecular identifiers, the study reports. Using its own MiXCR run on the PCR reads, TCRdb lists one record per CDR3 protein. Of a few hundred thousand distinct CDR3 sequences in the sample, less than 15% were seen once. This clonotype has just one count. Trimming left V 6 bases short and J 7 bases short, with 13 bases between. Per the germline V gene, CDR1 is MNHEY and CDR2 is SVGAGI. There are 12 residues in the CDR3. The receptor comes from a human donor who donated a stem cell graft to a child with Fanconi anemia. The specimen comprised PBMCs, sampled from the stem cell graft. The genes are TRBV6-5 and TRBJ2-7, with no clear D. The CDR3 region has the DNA TGTGCCAGCAGACGGACCCCTGGGGAGCAGTACTTC. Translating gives CASRRTPGEQYF.